Listed here are 20 T cell receptor beta chains from one sample, sequenced in a study of T cell responses to AZD1222 COVID-19 vaccine. Repertoires were generated with immunoSEQ multiplex PCR, while TCRdb's copy carries only in-frame clones and drops some. The top ten hold 0.95% to 1.3% of the sample, which has over 150,000 clones, about 93% seen once. The sequencing here drew on peripheral blood, taken 28 days after the second dose of the MenACWY control vaccine. Receptor source: an adult who received the MenACWY meningococcal vaccine as a control.

The chain carries TRBV2 and TRBJ2-1; 8 bases are a match to TRBD1. V dropped 3 bases and J dropped 1; count of bases not matched to a gene: 2. This CDR3 spans 15 amino acids. In germline, CDR1 is SNHLY, CDR2 FYNNEI. In DNA, the CDR3 is TGTGCCAGCAGTGACAGGACAGGGTCCTACAATGAGCAGTTCTTC. This sequence encodes CASSDRTGSYNEQFF.

The chain employs TRBV19 and TRBJ2-7; a possible D gene is TRBD1 (5 bases). This CDR3 region has 14 residues. Germline CDR1 is LNHDA and CDR2 is SQIVND (reference sequence). The V gene lost 2 bases and the J gene lost 5 bases, with 13 bases spanning the gap. The CDR3 DNA reads TGTGCCAGTAGTATAAAGGGGCAGACCCACGAGCAGTACTTC. It translates to CASSIKGQTHEQYF.

The V gene is TRBV5-1, the J gene TRBJ1-2; 7 positions match TRBD1. This CDR3 is built from 14 residues. Germline assignment: CDR1 SGHRS and CDR2 YFSETQ. Germline trimming cut 3 bases from V and 0 bases from J; bases unmatched to any gene: 2. CDR3 residues: CASSYGTANYGYTF. In DNA, the CDR3 is TGCGCCAGCAGCTACGGGACAGCTAACTATGGCTACACCTTC.

J is TRBJ1-4 and V is TRBV9; D unclear. Trimming cost V 4 bases and J 2 bases, with 12 bases left between them. The CDR3 totals 15 residues. Germline V gene data show CDR1 as SGDLS and CDR2 as YYNGEE. The CDR3 sequence: CASSPTPGTNEKLFF. The CDR3 coding sequence is TGTGCCAGCAGCCCTACTCCGGGGACTAATGAAAAACTGTTTTTT.

V and J are TRBV3-1 (or the pseudogene TRBV3-2) and TRBJ1-2; 7 nucleotides agree with TRBD1. The CDR3 loop spans 14 amino acids. Trimming at V came to 1 base and at J to 8 bases, leaving 7 bases not matched to a gene. From germline, CDR1 is LGHDT and CDR2 YNNKEL (reference sequence). CDR3 nucleotide sequence: TGTGCCAGCAGCCAAGTTAAGGGGGCTGGAGGCTACACCTTC. Translation: CASSQVKGAGGYTF.

The rearrangement joins TRBV20-1 to TRBJ1-1, with D possibly being TRBD1 (5 bases). The germline V gene encodes CDR1 DFQATT and CDR2 SNEGSKA (reference sequence). The CDR3 consists of 14 residues. The V and J ends lost 3 bases and 1 base respectively, with 12 bases between them. The CDR3 DNA sequence: TGCAGTGCTAGTCTAAGGGGACGGAACACTGAAGCTTTCTTT. Translated: CSASLRGRNTEAFF.

This rearrangement joins TRBV30 to TRBJ2-1, with 8 bases that match TRBD2. Germline V gene lookup returns CDR1 GTSNPN and CDR2 SVGIG (reference sequence). The V segment lost 3 bases and the J segment 2 bases; nucleotides outside the gene matches: 9. This CDR3 is built from 16 residues. CDR3 DNA sequence: TGTGCCTGGAGCCCTACGGGGCGGGGGGCCTACAATGAGCAGTTCTTC. This encodes CAWSPTGRGAYNEQFF.

The rearrangement joins TRBV3-1 (or the pseudogene TRBV3-2) to TRBJ1-2; D unresolved. Germline CDR1 is LGHDT and CDR2 is YNNKEL (reference sequence). The CDR3 has 15 amino acids. V was shortened by 0 bases and J by 0 bases, with 8 bases between the two germline ends. This CDR3 is CASSQDGEANYGYTF. The CDR3 nucleotides read TGTGCCAGCAGCCAAGATGGGGAGGCTAACTATGGCTACACCTTC.

This clone showed up just once. The CDR3 protein is CASSPGTGSWGDEQFF. The CDR3 nucleotides are TGTGCCAGCAGCCCTGGGACAGGGAGTTGGGGGGATGAGCAGTTCTTC. The chain employs TRBV11-3 and TRBJ2-1; 9 nucleotides agree with TRBD1. Germline V gene lookup returns CDR1 SGHNT and CDR2 YENEEA. The V segment lost 5 bases and the J segment 8 bases; nucleotides outside the gene matches: 13. The CDR3 runs to 16 residues.

The chain is built from TRBV18 and TRBJ1-2; D gene unclear. The CDR3 is 14 residues long. V was pared by 2 bases and J by 2 bases, with 9 bases between. Germline CDR1 is KGHSH and CDR2 is LQKENI. The CDR3 is CASSPVQTNYGYTF. For the CDR3, the DNA is TGTGCCAGCTCACCAGTCCAGACCAACTATGGCTACACCTTC.

This chain joins TRBV4-3 and TRBJ1-1; tentatively, D is TRBD1 (6 bases). CDR3 size: 17 residues. Germline CDR1 and CDR2: LGHNA and YSLEER. V was trimmed by 3 bases and J by 0 bases, leaving 17 bases between them. In DNA form, the CDR3 reads TGCGCCAGCAGCCAGTTACTAGGGGGGGGCATGAACACTGAAGCTTTCTTT. Its protein product is CASSQLLGGGMNTEAFF.

This clone came up once. The rearrangement uses TRBV6-5 and TRBJ2-5; D gene uncertain. CDR3 length equals 13 residues. Trimming removed 7 bases at V and 4 bases at J, with 13 bases between. Germline V gives CDR1 MNHEY, CDR2 SVGAGI. The CDR3 is CASTPTARETQYF. DNA for the CDR3: TGTGCCAGCACCCCCACCGCCAGAGAGACCCAGTACTTC.

The chain is built from TRBV6-2 or TRBV6-3 and TRBJ1-2; 7 nucleotides agree with TRBD1. The CDR3 sequence is 12 residues long. V lost 4 bases, J lost 4 bases, and 0 bases stayed unmatched. In germline, CDR1 is MNHEY, CDR2 SVGEGT. This CDR3 is CASSWTGYGYTF. CDR3 in DNA: TGTGCCAGCAGTTGGACAGGCTATGGCTACACCTTC.

The chain joins TRBV9 to TRBJ2-7; TRBD1 is a possible D gene (6 bases). There are 15 residues in the CDR3. The germline V and J ends were trimmed by 0 bases and 6 bases, with 16 bases remaining between them. The germline CDR1 and CDR2 sequences are SGDLS and YYNGEE. This chain's CDR3 is CASSVDDRIGREQYF. CDR3 bases: TGTGCCAGCAGCGTAGATGACAGGATCGGGCGCGAGCAGTACTTC. Looking up the rest from reference TRBV9 and TRBJ2-7 gives the full variable domain: DSGVTQTPKHLITATGQRVTLRCSPRSGDLSVYWYQQSLDQGLQFLIQYYNGEERAKGNILERFSAQQFPDLHSELNLSSLELGDSALYFCASSVDDRIGREQYFGPGTRLTVT.

The genes are TRBV7-2 and TRBJ1-1; 8 positions match TRBD1. Per germline, CDR1 SGHTA and CDR2 FQGNSA. This CDR3 is 13 amino acids long. V shed 3 bases, J shed 7 bases, and the junction held 4 bases outside the gene matches. The CDR3 DNA follows: TGTGCCAGCAGCTTCAACAGGGGGTATGAAGCTTTCTTT. Translated, it gives CASSFNRGYEAFF.

The chain is built from TRBV11-2 and TRBJ2-1; 10 bases align to TRBD2. CDR3 length: 18 amino acids. The ends lost 5 bases at V and 0 bases at J; junction bases unmatched: 10. Germline CDR1 SGHAT, CDR2 FQNNGV. The CDR3 here is CASSPRLAGESSYNEQFF. DNA of the CDR3: TGTGCCAGCAGCCCCCGTCTAGCGGGGGAGAGCTCCTACAATGAGCAGTTCTTC.

The chain joins TRBV19 to TRBJ1-1, with D unclear. From germline, CDR1 is LNHDA and CDR2 SQIVND (reference sequence). V shed 7 bases and J shed 5 bases, with 14 bases lying between them. The CDR3 loop spans 13 amino acids. The CDR3 nucleotides read TGTGCCAGTACCACGGCCTTCCAGACTGAAGCTTTCTTT. Translated: CASTTAFQTEAFF.

The chain is built from TRBV28 and TRBJ2-5; TRBD2 is a possible D gene (5 bases). This CDR3 is built from 15 residues. Trimming pared 2 bases from V and 7 bases from J, leaving 17 bases between. Germline assignment: CDR1 MDHEN and CDR2 SYDVKM. CDR3 DNA sequence: TGTGCCAGCAGTTTACCCGTAAATCTGGGAGTGACCCAGTACTTC. It codes for CASSLPVNLGVTQYF.

CDR3 nucleotides: TGTGCCAGCAGTCATATAAGGCCAGGGCTAGCTAACTATGGCTACACCTTC. It is translated as CASSHIRPGLANYGYTF. The rearrangement uses TRBV11-2 and TRBJ1-2, with a possible D match to TRBD1 (5 bases). The germline CDR1 and CDR2 sequences are SGHAT and FQNNGV. The CDR3 is 17 amino acids. Trimming removed 6 bases at V and 0 bases at J, with 20 bases between.

This clone has only one observation. This rearrangement joins TRBV18 to TRBJ2-1, with TRBD2 matching 8 bases. The CDR3 consists of 17 residues. Germline CDR1 is KGHSH and CDR2 is LQKENI. With 2 bases clipped from V and 4 bases from J, the junction kept 10 bases outside the gene matches. CDR3 protein: CASSPTGGEGMYNEQFF. CDR3 coding DNA: TGTGCCAGCTCACCAACGGGAGGGGAGGGCATGTACAATGAGCAGTTCTTC.